The present entry profiles one T cell receptor beta chain with its context. The entry originates in a study of blood T cell repertoires in COVID-19. The overall study: There were acute and convalescent COVID-19 samples, and they came from the United States, Italy and Spain.

V was clipped by 4 bases and J by 12 bases; unmatched bases: 7. CDR1 is MNHEY, CDR2 SVGAGI, per germline. This CDR3 is built from 12 residues. Cohort 3 recovery required two negative PCRs, clearance, or symptom resolution. Assay: immunoSEQ multiplex PCR; the TCRdb copy retains only in-frame clones and omits some. The sample includes about 400,000 clones, nearly 90% of them seen just once. The TCR sequence derives from a woman aged 25 to 39 who had recovered from COVID-19. Sequenced material: PBMCs or T cells enriched from blood (not recorded which). The gene calls are TRBV6-5 and TRBJ1-2; TRBD1 aligns across 8 bases. CDR3 sequence: CASSSTDREDTF. In DNA form, the CDR3 reads TGTGCCAGCAGTTCCACGGACAGGGAGGACACCTTC.